The subject of this entry is one TCR beta chain. Its antigen specificity is not known. The record has no base qualities; no much larger clone is one base away. Enrolling through a virtual design, the prospective study's participants ranged in age from roughly 18 to 95 years and lived across around 25 United States geographic areas. Cohort assignment in the prospective study relied on participant-reported clinical history from a screening survey and a study questionnaire. Recovered participants in ImmuneRACE Cohort 3 were defined by two consecutive negative NP/OP PCR tests, clearance by a healthcare professional, or resolution of symptoms. In the prospective study, mobile phlebotomists collected whole blood, serum and a nasopharyngeal or oropharyngeal swab from each participant. Additional blood draws and questionnaires over an approximately two-month period could optionally be provided by prospective study participants. Blood samples from the prospective study were shipped frozen or at room temperature prior to DNA extraction.

TCRbeta CDR3 regions were amplified from genomic DNA using the immunoSEQ Assay, a bias-controlled multiplex PCR. The study's processing was this. Nucleated cell counts per sample were estimated from amplification of reference gene primers within the assay. To quantify the absolute abundance of each unique TCRbeta CDR3 rearrangement, sequence reads were collapsed and filtered. For each sample, productive Simpson clonality was calculated as the square root of Simpson's diversity index across productive rearrangements. TCRdb's version of the immuneACCESS table is confined to in-frame rearrangements and falls short of the full clone set. An unresolved V gene accounts for under half of the shortfall where checked; the remainder is of unknown origin. V and J calls and clone size come straight from that table; D and trimming were deduced from the DNA. For this sample there are more than 300,000 clones; roughly 90% appear just once. Over 8.5% of the sample rests with the top ten.

The entry originates in a study of blood T cell repertoires in COVID-19 (dated by TCRdb to the early 2020s). Concerning the study at large: Collaborator samples came from the United States, Italy and Spain and covered acute and convalescent phases of COVID-19. Sample metadata almost always included a de-identified subject ID, COVID-19 status, age in years and sex. Subjects who had been exposed to COVID-19, were actively infected with it, or had recovered from it provided the deeply sampled blood TCRbeta repertoires that made up the dataset. The repertoires were released in a freely available public database meant as a resource for research on the immune response to SARS-CoV-2. The material from the prospective study consisted of cDNA or gDNA derived from T cells, B-cell-depleted T cells, or PBMCs. HLA class I and class II types, where available, came from metadata supplied by the sample provider rather than from assay-based typing. Samples came from the ongoing ImmuneRACE study (first 160 participants) plus 1,254 subjects from 6 global collaborators. Overall study outcomes, separate from this receptor: Clinical and demographic metadata were provided uncurated, with the amount varying by source and participant.

The CDR3 runs 13 amino acids, cysteine and phenylalanine included. The kept DNA is CDR3 alone, 39 bases in frame from the first base. CDR1 is given as SQVTM and CDR2 as ANQGSEA, both from the germline V gene. V is cut by 5 bases and J by 5 bases, and the space between the germline ends is 13 bases. This sequence originates from a woman aged 25 to 39 who had recovered from COVID-19. Material for sequencing was PBMCs or T cells enriched from blood (not recorded which). The chain was built from TRBV29-1 and TRBJ1-5; TRBD1 might be the D gene, on 5 matching bases. The DNA reads as follows: TGCAGCGTTCACAACGGGGGGGATCAGCCCCAGCATTTT. Its protein is CSVHNGGDQPQHF.